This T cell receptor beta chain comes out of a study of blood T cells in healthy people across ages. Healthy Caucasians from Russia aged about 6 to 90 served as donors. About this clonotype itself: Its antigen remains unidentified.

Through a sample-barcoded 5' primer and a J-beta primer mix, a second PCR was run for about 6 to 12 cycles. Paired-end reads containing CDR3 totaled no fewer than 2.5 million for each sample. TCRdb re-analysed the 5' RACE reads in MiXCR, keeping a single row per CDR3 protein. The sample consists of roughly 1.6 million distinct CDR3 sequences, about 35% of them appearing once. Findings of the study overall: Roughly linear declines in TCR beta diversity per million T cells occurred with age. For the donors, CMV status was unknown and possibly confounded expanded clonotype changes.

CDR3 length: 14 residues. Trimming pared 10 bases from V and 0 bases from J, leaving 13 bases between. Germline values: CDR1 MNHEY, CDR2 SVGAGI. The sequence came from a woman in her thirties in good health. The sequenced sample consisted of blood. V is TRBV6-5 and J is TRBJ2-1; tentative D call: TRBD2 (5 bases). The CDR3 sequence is CATGTGSSYNEQFF. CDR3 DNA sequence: TGTGCCACCGGCACGGGAAGCTCCTACAATGAGCAGTTCTTC.